Presented here are 19 T cell receptor beta chains from one specimen sequenced in a study of cytomegalovirus exposure and HLA in healthy donors. The assay was immunoSEQ multiplex PCR, and TCRdb's table has in-frame clones only and misses some. The sample has 120,000 or so clones, 85% to 90% seen once. Sequences were obtained from PBMCs. The source is a woman in her thirties in good health and CMV-seropositive.

The rearrangement links TRBV30 to TRBJ1-4; possible D gene TRBD1, 5 bases. The V gene lost 1 base and the J gene lost 3 bases, with 9 bases spanning the gap. CDR3 length: 14 amino acids. Germline assignment: CDR1 GTSNPN and CDR2 SVGIG (reference sequence). The CDR3 DNA is TGTGCCTGGAGTGGAAGGGGCTCTAATGAAAAACTGTTTTTT. Protein sequence: CAWSGRGSNEKLFF.

The V and J genes are TRBV7-2 and TRBJ2-1; D might be TRBD2 (6 bases). The CDR3 consists of 16 residues. Germline CDR1 reads SGHTA; CDR2 reads FQGNSA. V lost 4 bases to trimming and J lost 7 bases, with 20 bases between them. As DNA, the CDR3 is TGTGCCAGCAGCTGGACCCCGGGACTGGCTTATAATGAGCAGTTCTTC. Encoded protein: CASSWTPGLAYNEQFF.

The chain links TRBV4-1 to TRBJ2-3; TRBD2 agrees at 11 bases. CDR1 is MGHRA and CDR2 is YSYEKL in the germline V gene. The CDR3 contains 17 residues. The junction had 12 bases not matched to a gene; V was cut back by 4 bases and J by 6 bases. The CDR3 loop is CASSRPGLAAPRDTQYF. DNA for the CDR3: TGCGCCAGCAGCCGACCGGGACTAGCGGCCCCCCGGGATACGCAGTATTTT.

V is TRBV9 and J is TRBJ2-3; TRBD2 aligns across 9 bases. This CDR3 has 15 residues. The V and J ends lost 0 bases and 7 bases, in that order; junction bases with no gene match: 6. Germline CDR1 SGDLS, CDR2 YYNGEE. This CDR3 is CASSVGGLAVNTQYF. CDR3 bases: TGTGCCAGCAGCGTAGGGGGACTAGCAGTAAATACGCAGTATTTT.

The chain couples TRBV28 to TRBJ2-1; D is perhaps TRBD1 (5 bases). Germline values: CDR1 MDHEN, CDR2 SYDVKM. The CDR3 totals 14 residues. The V end was cut by 3 bases, the J end by 9 bases, with 15 bases between. The CDR3 bases are TGTGCCAGCAGTTTGTCCAGGGTTAAGGTTGAGCAGTTCTTC. This codes for CASSLSRVKVEQFF.

V usage is TRBV2 and J usage is TRBJ2-5, with 7 nucleotides matching TRBD2. Trimming at V came to 6 bases and at J to 1 base, leaving 2 bases not matched to a gene. CDR1 and CDR2 from the germline V gene are SNHLY and FYNNEI. This CDR3 comprises 13 residues. CDR3 DNA sequence: TGTGCCAGCAGGGCTAGCGGCCAAGAGACCCAGTACTTC. Its translation is CASRASGQETQYF. The complete variable domain, with remaining parts taken from reference TRBV2 and TRBJ2-5, reads EPEVTQTPSHQVTQMGQEVILRCVPISNHLYFYWYRQILGQKVEFLVSFYNNEISEKSEIFDDQFSVERPDGSNFTLKIRSTKLEDSAMYFCASRASGQETQYFGPGTRLLVL.

The V gene is TRBV30, the J gene TRBJ2-3, with 7 nucleotides matching TRBD1. The CDR3 is 13 amino acids. V was clipped by 4 bases and J by 10 bases; unmatched bases: 11. The germline V gene encodes CDR1 GTSNPN and CDR2 SVGIG (reference sequence). The CDR3 nucleotides read TGTGCCTGGAACCCGACAGGGCCTTCAGCGCAGTATTTT. Protein product: CAWNPTGPSAQYF.

The genes are TRBV7-6 and TRBJ2-7; 7 bases agree with TRBD2. Germline CDR1 is SGHVS and CDR2 is FNYEAQ. This CDR3 is 12 amino acids long. The V and J ends lost 1 base and 6 bases, in that order; junction bases with no gene match: 0. The chain's CDR3 is CASSLGGGEQYF. The CDR3 nucleotides read TGTGCCAGCAGCTTAGGCGGGGGCGAGCAGTACTTC.

The V call is TRBV2, the J call TRBJ2-3; TRBD2 might be the D (6 bases). Germline CDR1 SNHLY, CDR2 FYNNEI. Trimming left V 8 bases short and J 4 bases short, with 16 bases between. This CDR3 is 14 amino acids long. The CDR3 nucleotides read TGTGCCAGCCTAGGGACTCCGCGGCCAGATACGCAGTATTTT. It is translated as CASLGTPRPDTQYF.

This clone was observed once. The J gene is TRBJ2-3, the V gene TRBV19, with a possible D match to TRBD2 (5 bases). Trimming removed 3 bases from V and 1 base from J, with 11 bases in between. Germline V gene data show CDR1 as LNHDA and CDR2 as SQIVND (reference sequence). This CDR3 spans 15 amino acids. CDR3 sequence reads: CASSMRGPGTDTQYF. For the CDR3, the DNA is TGTGCCAGTAGTATGCGAGGGCCCGGCACAGATACGCAGTATTTT.

The chain combines TRBV12-2 with TRBJ1-3; the table's D call TRBD1 went unverified against the DNA. TRBV12-2 is classified as a pseudogene. The CDR3 is 15 residues long. In nucleotides, the CDR3 is TGTGCAAGTCGCTTAGACAGCCACTCTGGAAACACCATATATTTT. As protein: CASRLDSHSGNTIYF.

The genes are TRBV6-5 and TRBJ2-6, with D perhaps TRBD1 (6 bases). The V gene lost 6 bases and the J gene lost 2 bases, with 11 bases spanning the gap. The CDR3 consists of 15 residues. The V gene's germline CDR1 is MNHEY and CDR2 SVGAGI. The CDR3 reads CASSVSGAGANVLTF. The CDR3 DNA reads TGTGCCAGCAGCGTGTCAGGGGCTGGGGCCAACGTCCTGACTTTC.

V and J are TRBV7-2 and TRBJ2-1, with no clear D. Trimming took 1 base from V and 0 from J, leaving 7 bases between them. This CDR3 spans 15 amino acids. The germline gives CDR1 SGHTA, CDR2 FQGNSA. CDR3 nucleotide sequence: TGTGCCAGCAGCTTAGTGGCGGTCTCCTACAATGAGCAGTTCTTC. Translating it yields CASSLVAVSYNEQFF.

This clone was counted only a few times. The chain has TRBV5-6 and TRBJ1-2; D uncertain. In germline, CDR1 is SGHDT, CDR2 YYEEEE. The germline V and J ends were trimmed by 0 bases and 6 bases, with 9 bases remaining between them. The CDR3 spans 13 residues. CDR3 amino acids: CASSLGTSNGYTF. The DNA of the CDR3 is TGTGCCAGCAGCTTGGGTACTTCTAATGGCTACACCTTC.

V usage is TRBV5-1 and J usage is TRBJ1-1; 8 bases map to TRBD1. This CDR3 is built from 15 residues. V lost 1 base to trimming and J lost 0 bases; unmatched junction nucleotides: 2. CDR1 and CDR2 (germline): SGHRS, YFSETQ. The CDR3 spells CASSLPGQVNTEAFF. In nucleotides, the CDR3 is TGCGCCAGCAGCTTGCCGGGACAGGTGAACACTGAAGCTTTCTTT.

The chain uses TRBV15 and TRBJ1-1; 10 nucleotides line up with TRBD1. This CDR3 comprises 15 residues. Losses at the gene ends were 2 bases for V and 8 bases for J; bases not matched to a gene: 8. Germline V gives CDR1 LNHNV, CDR2 YYDKDF (reference sequence). The CDR3 loop is CATSRPGQGIEEAFF. The CDR3 coding sequence is TGTGCCACCAGCAGACCGGGACAGGGGATAGAGGAAGCTTTCTTT.

The chain combines TRBV5-6 with TRBJ1-2; D is ambiguous. The germline V and J ends were trimmed by 3 bases and 4 bases, with 10 bases remaining between them. This CDR3 region has 13 residues. Germline lookup yields CDR1 SGHDT and CDR2 YYEEEE. Written as DNA, the CDR3 is TGTGCCAGCAGCTCGAGTAATGGCTATGGCTACACCTTC. This translates into CASSSSNGYGYTF.

V gene TRBV4-1 combines with J gene TRBJ1-3, with 9 nucleotides matching TRBD1. V was clipped by 5 bases and J by 3 bases; unmatched bases: 8. This CDR3 contains 16 residues. CDR1 and CDR2 (germline): MGHRA, YSYEKL. CDR3: CASSSRDRAFGNTIYF. The CDR3 region has the DNA TGCGCCAGCAGCTCCCGGGACAGGGCGTTTGGAAACACCATATATTTT.

A few counts support this clone. The gene calls are TRBV19 and TRBJ2-7, with D tentatively TRBD1 (5 bases). The length of the CDR3 is 13 residues. Trimming shortened V by 5 bases and J by 4 bases, and 12 bases separated the two germline ends. Germline loops: CDR1 LNHDA, CDR2 SQIVND (reference sequence). This CDR3 is CASSPKQEYEQYF. The CDR3 DNA sequence: TGTGCCAGTAGTCCCAAACAGGAATACGAGCAGTACTTC. Complete variable domain (other parts from reference TRBV19 and TRBJ2-7): DGGITQSPKYLFRKEGQNVTLSCEQNLNHDAMYWYRQDPGQGLRLIYYSQIVNDFQKGDIAEGYSVSREKKESFPLTVTSAQKNPTAFYLCASSPKQEYEQYFGPGTRLTVT.